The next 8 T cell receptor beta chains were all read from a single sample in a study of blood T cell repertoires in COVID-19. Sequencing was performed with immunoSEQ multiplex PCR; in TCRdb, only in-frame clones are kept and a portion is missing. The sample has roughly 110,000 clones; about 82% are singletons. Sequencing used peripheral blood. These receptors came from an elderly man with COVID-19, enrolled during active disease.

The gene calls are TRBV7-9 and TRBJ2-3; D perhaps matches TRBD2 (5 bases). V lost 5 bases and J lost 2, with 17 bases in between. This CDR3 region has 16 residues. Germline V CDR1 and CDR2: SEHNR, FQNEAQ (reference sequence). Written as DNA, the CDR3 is TGTGCCAGCAGCGCGGGCGCGGACTTCCTCACAGATACGCAGTATTTT. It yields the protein CASSAGADFLTDTQYF.

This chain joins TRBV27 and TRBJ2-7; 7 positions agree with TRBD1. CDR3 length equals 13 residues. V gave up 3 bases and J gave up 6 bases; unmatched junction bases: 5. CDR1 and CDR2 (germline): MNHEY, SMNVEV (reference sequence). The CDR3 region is CASSFNRGSEQYF. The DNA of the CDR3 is TGTGCCAGCAGTTTTAACAGGGGAAGCGAGCAGTACTTC.

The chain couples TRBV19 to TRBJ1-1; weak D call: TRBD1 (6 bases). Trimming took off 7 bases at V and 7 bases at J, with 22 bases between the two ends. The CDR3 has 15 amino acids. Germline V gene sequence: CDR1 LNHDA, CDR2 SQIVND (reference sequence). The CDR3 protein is CASKSLGTSTFEAFF. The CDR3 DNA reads TGTGCCAGTAAATCTCTCGGGACATCGACTTTTGAAGCTTTCTTT.

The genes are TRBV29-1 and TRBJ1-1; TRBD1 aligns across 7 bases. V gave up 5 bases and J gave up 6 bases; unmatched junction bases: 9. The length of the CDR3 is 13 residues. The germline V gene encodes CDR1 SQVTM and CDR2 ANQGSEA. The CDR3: CSVSGTELSEAFF. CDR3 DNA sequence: TGCAGCGTTTCCGGGACAGAGTTATCTGAAGCTTTCTTT.

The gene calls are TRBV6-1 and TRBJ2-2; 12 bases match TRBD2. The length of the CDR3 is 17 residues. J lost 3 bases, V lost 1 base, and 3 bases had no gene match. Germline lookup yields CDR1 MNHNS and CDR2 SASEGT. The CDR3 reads CASSEVGTSGYTGELFF. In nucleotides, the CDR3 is TGTGCCAGCAGTGAAGTAGGGACTAGCGGGTACACCGGGGAGCTGTTTTTT.

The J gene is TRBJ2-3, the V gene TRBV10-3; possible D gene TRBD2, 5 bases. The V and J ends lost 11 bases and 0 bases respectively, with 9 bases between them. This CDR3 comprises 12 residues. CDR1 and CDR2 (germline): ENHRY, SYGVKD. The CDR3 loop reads CASCGSTDTQYF. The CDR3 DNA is TGTGCCTCCTGCGGGAGCACAGATACGCAGTATTTT.

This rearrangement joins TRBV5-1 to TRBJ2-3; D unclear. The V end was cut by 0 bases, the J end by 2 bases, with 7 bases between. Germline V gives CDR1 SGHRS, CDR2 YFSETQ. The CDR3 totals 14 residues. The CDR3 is CASSLEQFTDTQYF. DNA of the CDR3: TGCGCCAGCAGCTTGGAACAGTTCACAGATACGCAGTATTTT.

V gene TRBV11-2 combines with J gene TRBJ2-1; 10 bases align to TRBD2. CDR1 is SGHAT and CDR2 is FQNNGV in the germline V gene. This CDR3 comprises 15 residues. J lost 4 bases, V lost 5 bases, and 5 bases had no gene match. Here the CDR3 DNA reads TGTGCCAGCAGCCGCGGACTAGCGGAGTACAATGAGCAGTTCTTC. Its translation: CASSRGLAEYNEQFF.